A single sample is the source of the 9 T cell receptor beta chains below, sequenced in a study of CD8 T cells in ankylosing spondylitis. Study results and caveats: Seemingly characteristic of ankylosing spondylitis blood was a TCR beta motif consisting of several highly homologous variants.

TCRdb fed the 5' RACE reads into MiXCR, producing one record per CDR3 protein. Of fewer than 550,000 distinct CDR3 sequences listed, approximately 5% are singletons. These TCRs' antigens remain unknown. Sequencing input: blood, either unsorted or a sorted T cell fraction (not recorded which). All receptors come from a male donor with ankylosing spondylitis.

This clonotype showed up many times. The chain carries TRBV20-1 and TRBJ2-5; D is possibly TRBD2 (6 bases). The CDR3 spans 13 residues. Trimming shortened V by 3 bases and J by 4 bases, and 12 bases separated the two germline ends. The germline gives CDR1 DFQATT, CDR2 SNEGSKA (reference sequence). Here the CDR3 reads CSASEAGRETQYF. DNA for the CDR3: TGCAGTGCTAGTGAGGCGGGACGAGAGACCCAGTACTTC.

This clonotype was seen many times. The J gene is TRBJ2-7, the V gene TRBV12-3 or TRBV12-4; TRBD1 matches 10 bases. CDR3 length equals 15 residues. J lost 0 bases, V lost 7 bases, and 6 bases had no gene match. The CDR3 sequence: CASTGTGASSYEQYF. CDR3 DNA: TGTGCCAGCACCGGGACAGGGGCGAGCTCCTACGAGCAGTACTTC.

This clonotype was detected ten times or more. The chain employs TRBV24-1 and TRBJ1-2, with D unclear. The germline gives CDR1 KGHDR, CDR2 SFDVKD. Trimming took 3 bases from V and 7 from J, leaving 17 bases between them. This CDR3 is 15 amino acids long. CDR3 in DNA: TGTGCCACCAGTGATCCTTCGACTGGCACCGGTGGCTACACCTTC. Its translation: CATSDPSTGTGGYTF.

In its sample, this clonotype was seen many times. The chain carries TRBV7-9 and TRBJ2-7; D possibly uses TRBD1 or TRBD2 (5 bases each). The germline gives CDR1 SEHNR, CDR2 FQNEAQ (reference sequence). V was shortened by 4 bases and J by 3 bases, with 16 bases between the two germline ends. The CDR3 has 15 residues. The CDR3 sequence: CASSSLTGTDYEQYF. CDR3 bases: TGTGCCAGCAGCTCCCTCACCGGGACGGACTACGAGCAGTACTTC.

This clonotype was picked up many times. This chain links TRBV27 with TRBJ1-1; TRBD1 is a possible D gene (5 bases). CDR3 length equals 18 residues. Germline V lookup: CDR1 MNHEY, CDR2 SMNVEV (reference sequence). V lost 3 bases to trimming and J lost 3 bases, with 23 bases between them. The CDR3 loop reads CASSLRWGKGSGYTEAFF. The CDR3 DNA sequence: TGTGCCAGCAGTTTGCGATGGGGAAAGGGTTCAGGGTACACTGAAGCTTTCTTT.

The table lists this clonotype with a few counts. The chain has TRBV28 and TRBJ1-2, with D possibly being TRBD1 (6 bases). Germline V gives CDR1 MDHEN, CDR2 SYDVKM. The CDR3 loop spans 15 amino acids. Between the trimmed V and J ends, which lost 7 bases and 5 bases, there was a span of 20 bases. The CDR3 here is CASTEPQRGAYGYTF. The CDR3 nucleotides read TGTGCCAGCACCGAACCCCAAAGGGGGGCTTATGGCTACACCTTC.

This clonotype was detected many times. The chain recombines TRBV7-2 with TRBJ1-2; 7 nucleotides match TRBD1. The CDR3 is made up of 15 amino acids. Trimming cost V 4 bases and J 4 bases; bases outside gene matches: 9. The V gene's germline CDR1 is SGHTA and CDR2 FQGNSA. Here the CDR3 DNA reads TGTGCCAGCAGCTCCGGGACAGCACTTTTCTATGGCTACACCTTC. It codes for CASSSGTALFYGYTF.

This clonotype has ten or more counts. The chain recombines TRBV5-1 with TRBJ2-1; 10 bases fit TRBD1. CDR3 length equals 16 residues. Trimming removed 4 bases from V and 2 bases from J; junction bases left unmatched: 6. Germline CDR1 SGHRS, CDR2 YFSETQ. The CDR3 DNA reads as TGCGCCAGCAGCCAAGGACAGGGGGTTCCCTACAATGAGCAGTTCTTC. This codes for CASSQGQGVPYNEQFF. The variable domain in full, with the rest retrieved from reference TRBV5-1 and TRBJ2-1, is KAGVTQTPRYLIKTRGQQVTLSCSPISGHRSVSWYQQTPGQGLQFLFEYFSETQRNKGNFPGRFSGRQFSNSRSEMNVSTLELGDSALYLCASSQGQGVPYNEQFFGPGTRLTVL.

This clonotype was found a few times. The chain employs TRBV19 and TRBJ2-6; D is ambiguous. Trimming shortened V by 7 bases and J by 3 bases, and 10 bases separated the two germline ends. The CDR3 sequence is 14 residues long. Germline V gene sequence: CDR1 LNHDA, CDR2 SQIVND (reference sequence). DNA for the CDR3: TGTGCCAGTACCCGCTTCGGTGGGGCCAACGTCCTGACTTTC. Protein product: CASTRFGGANVLTF.